The rows below give T cell receptor beta chains drawn from one sample of a study of CD8+CD57+ T cells in acquired aplastic anemia. TCRdb independently ran MiXCR on the reads; one entry per CDR3 protein. The sample lists about 190,000 distinct CDR3 sequences; around half were seen once. Sequenced input: sorted CD4+, CD8+, or CD8+CD57+ T cells (not recorded which) from PBMCs. Receptor source: a human donor with aplastic anemia. The CDR3 runs from the conserved cysteine through the conserved F or W. A D gene is named only where the DNA matches it firmly. A clone size is listed for some rows: how often the clone was seen (once, few, many), or a class if it is expanded.

V gene	D gene	J gene	clone size	CDR3 DNA	CDR3 protein
TRBV15	TRBD1	TRBJ2-5	-	TGTGCCACCAGCAGTCACAGGGGGCGCGATCAGCCCCAGTGCTTC	CATSSHRGRDQPQCF
TRBV2	-	TRBJ1-1	-	TGTGCCAGCAATGGGGATCTCCCTGAGGACACTGAAGCTTTCTTT	CASNGDLPEDTEAFF
TRBV7-2	TRBD2	TRBJ2-1	many	TGTGCCAGCAGCCGTAGCGGGGGGTACAATGAGCAGTTCTTC	CASSRSGGYNEQFF
TRBV29-1	-	TRBJ1-1	-	TGCAGCGTTGGTCGGGGAATCACTGAAGCTTTCTTT	CSVGRGITEAFF
TRBV19	-	TRBJ2-7	once	TGTGCCAGTAGTATAGGACACGCGGCCTACGAGCAGTACTTC	CASSIGHAAYEQYF
TRBV7-9	-	TRBJ2-2	-	TGTGCCAGCAGCTACGAGGAACTCGGGGAGCTGTTTTTT	CASSYEELGELFF
TRBV7-6	-	TRBJ2-3	few	TGTGCCAGCAGCTTAGGCACACCAGATACGCAGTATTTT	CASSLGTPDTQYF
TRBV7-2	-	TRBJ1-6	-	TGTGCCAGCAGCCCAGGGGATGGACCCCTCCACTTT	CASSPGDGPLHF
TRBV15	TRBD1	TRBJ2-7	-	TGTGCCACCAGTCTACAACAGGGGAGCTCCTACGAGCAGTACTTC	CATSLQQGSSYEQYF
TRBV19	TRBD1	TRBJ1-1	few	TGTGCCAGTGTAAGCGGGACAGGGAACACTGAAGCTTTCTTT	CASVSGTGNTEAFF
TRBV25-1	TRBD1	TRBJ2-7	-	TGTGCCAGCAGTGAGCCGGGACAGGGGGCCTCCTACGAGCAGTACTTC	CASSEPGQGASYEQYF
TRBV12-3/TRBV12-4	-	TRBJ1-2	many	TGTGCCAGCAGTCCCTCGAGATATGGCTACACCTTC	CASSPSRYGYTF
TRBV2	-	TRBJ1-4	-	TGTGCCAGCAGTGAGTTTTACGGGACTCCGTTTTTT	CASSEFYGTPFF
TRBV3-1	-	TRBJ2-4	-	TGTGCCAGCAGCCAAGTCCCAGCCTTCGGGATAGCCAAAAACATTCAGTACTTC	CASSQVPAFGIAKNIQYF
TRBV15	-	TRBJ2-1	-	TGTGCCACCAGCATTTGGGGCAGCTCCTACAATGAGCAGTTCTTC	CATSIWGSSYNEQFF
TRBV15	-	TRBJ2-7	-	TGTGCCACCAGCAGAGTTGTTGTGGGGACCTACGAGCAGTACTTC	CATSRVVVGTYEQYF
TRBV7-6	TRBD1	TRBJ2-5	few	TGTGCCAGCTCACCACCGGGACAGCGCCAAGAGACCCAGTACTTC	CASSPPGQRQETQYF
TRBV5-1	-	TRBJ2-6	many	TGCGCCAGCAGCGTCTTTTCTGGGGCCAACGTCCTGACTTTC	CASSVFSGANVLTF
TRBV7-2	TRBD1	TRBJ2-1	once	TGTGCCAGCAGCTTAGGATTCGGGACAGGGGAGAATGAGCAGTTCTTC	CASSLGFGTGENEQFF
TRBV29-1	-	TRBJ2-7	-	TGCAGCGTTGAAGAGGGCGGACGGGCAAAGTCCTACGAGCAGTACTTC	CSVEEGGRAKSYEQYF
TRBV20-1	TRBD1	TRBJ2-7	-	TGCAGTGCTAGAGATGCAGGGGGAACCTACGAGCAGTACTTC	CSARDAGGTYEQYF
TRBV19	-	TRBJ1-5	-	TGTGCCAGTAGTGCTCAGAGTAGCAATCAGCCCCAGCATTTT	CASSAQSSNQPQHF
TRBV24-1	-	TRBJ2-1	-	TGTGCCACCAGTGATCTTCGACAGCCTGAATCCTACAATGAGCAGTTCTTC	CATSDLRQPESYNEQFF
TRBV19	-	TRBJ1-1	many	TGTGCCAGTAGCCCAATATGGTACCGGGGTGACACTGAAGCTTTCTTT	CASSPIWYRGDTEAFF
TRBV6-1	-	TRBJ1-1	many	TGTGCCAGCAGTGAAGCGCGCCGAACCGGGAGGACTGAAGCTTTCTTT	CASSEARRTGRTEAFF
TRBV5-1	-	TRBJ1-4	-	TGCGCCAGCAGCTTGGCCAATGGGGCAACTAATGAAAAACTGTTTTTT	CASSLANGATNEKLFF
TRBV2	TRBD2	TRBJ2-7	few	TGTGCCAGCAGTGAACGGGGACTAGCTGTTGAGCAGTACTTC	CASSERGLAVEQYF
TRBV7-3	TRBD2	TRBJ2-5	-	TGTGCCAGCAGCAGCGGGGGGGAACGAGAGACCCAGTACTTC	CASSSGGERETQYF
TRBV24-1	-	TRBJ2-7	-	TGTGCCACCAGTGACGCCCTGACAGGACCTTCCTACGAGCAGTACTTC	CATSDALTGPSYEQYF
TRBV29-1	-	TRBJ2-7	-	TGCAGTGAATTGTTCCGGGACGAGCAGTACTTC	CSELFRDEQYF
TRBV25-1	-	TRBJ2-4	many	TGTGCCAGCCTTTGGACAGTGGTGAAAAACATTCAGTACTTC	CASLWTVVKNIQYF
TRBV29-1	-	TRBJ2-3	-	TGCAGCGTTGACGGCGGGGTCCGCACAGATACGCAGTATTTT	CSVDGGVRTDTQYF
TRBV19	TRBD1	TRBJ1-6	-	TGTGCCAGTAGCCCTGAGGGACAGGAGCCCCGGTGGGGTTCACCCCTCCACTTT	CASSPEGQEPRWGSPLHF
TRBV25-1	TRBD1	TRBJ1-4	many	TGTGCCAGCAGTGAAGGGACAGGCTTAGGTGAAAAACTGTTTTTT	CASSEGTGLGEKLFF
TRBV5-6	-	TRBJ1-2	-	TGTGCCAGCAGCTTAGGGGACAATGTTAACTATGGCTACACCTTC	CASSLGDNVNYGYTF
TRBV24-1	-	TRBJ2-7	few	TGTGCCACCAGTAGTAGCGGCAGCTCCTACGAGCAGTACTTC	CATSSSGSSYEQYF
TRBV7-3	TRBD2	TRBJ2-7	-	TGTGCCAGCAGCAAGCTTCCTAGCGGCGACGAGCAGTACTTC	CASSKLPSGDEQYF
TRBV10-3	-	TRBJ1-5	-	TGTGCCATCAGCGGTCAACAGAATAGCAATCAGCCCCAGCATTTT	CAISGQQNSNQPQHF
TRBV20-1	-	TRBJ2-7	many	TGCAGTGCTCTCCGCAGGCGGGGCAGCTCCTACGAGCAGTACTTC	CSALRRRGSSYEQYF
TRBV7-2	TRBD1	TRBJ2-7	-	TGTGCCAGCAGCTTTGCCTCTTCCGGGACAGGGGGTTACGAGCAGTACTTC	CASSFASSGTGGYEQYF
TRBV5-1	-	TRBJ2-6	-	TGCGCCAGCACCTTAGTCAGCTCTGGGGCCAACGTCCTGACTTTC	CASTLVSSGANVLTF
TRBV20-1	-	TRBJ1-4	many	TGCAGTGTGGCGGCAGGAGGGGATGAAAAACTGTTTTTT	CSVAAGGDEKLFF
TRBV20-1	TRBD2	TRBJ2-7	-	TGCAGTGCTAGAAAAGCGGGGCTGGGCTACGAGCAGTACTTC	CSARKAGLGYEQYF
TRBV29-1	TRBD2	TRBJ2-3	many	TGCAGCGTCGACGGGACTAGCGGGAGGGCGTTCACAGATACGCAGTATTTT	CSVDGTSGRAFTDTQYF
TRBV20-1	-	TRBJ2-3	-	TGCAGTGCTAGAGATACGGGAGTAAAGGATACGCAGTATTTT	CSARDTGVKDTQYF
TRBV10-3	TRBD1	TRBJ1-6	-	TGTGCCATCAGGCGACAGGGCAGCTCCTATAATTCACCCCTCCACTTT	CAIRRQGSSYNSPLHF
TRBV20-1	TRBD2	TRBJ2-1	many	TGCAGTGCCCCCGTGGGTAGCGGGAGTTGGAGCAATGAGCAGTTCTTC	CSAPVGSGSWSNEQFF
TRBV20-1	TRBD1	TRBJ1-6	-	TGCAGCGTCTTCGGACAGGAGGTCGGGTCCGATTCACCCCTCCACTTT	CSVFGQEVGSDSPLHF
TRBV7-9	TRBD2	TRBJ2-7	-	TGTGCCACCCAAACGGCGGGGGGCTACGAGCAGTACTTC	CATQTAGGYEQYF
TRBV2	-	TRBJ1-1	many	TGTGCCAGCAGTGGGGGGGAGAGGAAAACTGAAGCTTTCTTT	CASSGGERKTEAFF
TRBV25-1	-	TRBJ2-7	-	TGCGCCAGCAGCTTGGAGGCTCGATCCTACGAGCAGTACTTC	CASSLEARSYEQYF
TRBV2	-	TRBJ2-1	many	TGTGCCAGCAGTGAAAGGTGGACCGGTAGCGGGCAGTTCTTC	CASSERWTGSGQFF
TRBV7-3	-	TRBJ1-4	-	TGTGCCAGCAGTCCAGGGGTAAAACTGTTTTTT	CASSPGVKLFF
TRBV19	-	TRBJ1-5	many	TGTGCCAGCCAGACTCCAACCGGGACACCCAATCAGCCCCAGCATTTT	CASQTPTGTPNQPQHF